The 28 T cell receptor beta chains reported below all come from one sample, sequenced in a study of cytomegalovirus exposure and HLA in healthy donors. Primers included in the PCR were 60 Vbeta and 13 Jbeta primers. Profiling relied on immunoSEQ multiplex PCR, and the TCRdb table lists in-frame clones only, not all of them. The table shows 60,000 to 70,000 clones, with approximately 80% occurring only once. Sequencing was performed on PBMCs. Every receptor here comes from a woman aged 25 to 45 in good health and CMV-seronegative.

The chain carries TRBV28 and TRBJ2-7, with D possibly TRBD2 on 7 matching bases. Per the germline V gene, CDR1 is MDHEN and CDR2 is SYDVKM. This CDR3 has 14 amino acids. The V end was cut by 5 bases, the J end by 6 bases, with 17 bases between. CDR3: CASSGTGGPIEQYV. Written as DNA, the CDR3 is TGTGCCAGCAGTGGGACGGGGGGCCCCATCGAGCAGTACGTC.

This clone was detected only once. CDR3 coding DNA: TGTGCCAGCAGTAACCGGGGGGGGAGGGGCTACACCTTC. Translation gives CASSNRGGRGYTF. The chain links TRBV2 to TRBJ1-2; a possible D gene is TRBD1 (5 bases). The CDR3 has 13 amino acids. CDR1 is SNHLY and CDR2 is FYNNEI in the germline V gene. V was pared by 5 bases and J by 8 bases, with 15 bases between.

The V gene is TRBV19, the J gene TRBJ2-3, with 11 bases that match TRBD2. After removal of 5 bases from V and 3 bases from J, the junction contained 4 bases not matched to a gene. CDR1 is LNHDA, CDR2 SQIVND, per germline (reference sequence). CDR3 size: 15 residues. In DNA, the CDR3 is TGTGCCAGTAGTCTTAGCGGGAGGGGTACAGATACGCAGTATTTT. It codes for CASSLSGRGTDTQYF.

The chain carries TRBV18 and TRBJ1-1; D is unresolved. V gave up 3 bases and J gave up 1 base, with 6 bases separating them. This CDR3 region has 13 residues. From germline, CDR1 is KGHSH and CDR2 LQKENI. This CDR3 reads CASSPTQNTEAFF. The CDR3 DNA reads as TGTGCCAGCTCACCTACACAGAACACTGAAGCTTTCTTT.

The chain joins TRBV4-2 to TRBJ1-1; D gene uncertain. This CDR3 has 12 amino acids. The V gene lost 1 base and the J gene lost 2 bases, with 2 bases spanning the gap. Per the germline V gene, CDR1 is LGHNA and CDR2 is YNFKEQ. The CDR3 sequence: CASSQANTEAFF. As DNA, the CDR3 is TGTGCCAGCAGCCAAGCAAACACTGAAGCTTTCTTT.

The genes are TRBV19 and TRBJ2-2; D remains ambiguous. V dropped 6 bases and J dropped 2 bases, with 10 bases sitting between them. Germline CDR1 reads LNHDA; CDR2 reads SQIVND (reference sequence). The length of the CDR3 is 14 residues. The CDR3 DNA reads as TGTGCCAGTAGGGGCAGAGCCAACACCGGGGAGCTGTTTTTT. This sequence encodes CASRGRANTGELFF.

The rearrangement links TRBV9 to TRBJ2-5; weak D call: TRBD1 (5 bases). The end of the DNA aligns better with TRBJ2-7, so the J call may be wrong. The CDR3 length is 14 residues. Germline CDR1 SGDLS, CDR2 YYNGEE. DNA of the CDR3: TGTGCCAGCAGCCCCCAAGTAGGGGACTACGAGCAGTACTTC. Amino acids: CASSPQVGDYEQYF.

This clone was observed a few times. This rearrangement joins TRBV11-2 to TRBJ1-2; 7 bases fit TRBD1. The CDR3 has 13 amino acids. V trimming: 4 bases; J trimming: 5 bases; junction bases outside the gene matches: 4. Germline CDR1 reads SGHAT; CDR2 reads FQNNGV. CDR3 sequence reads: CASSYRGDYGYTF. CDR3 coding DNA: TGTGCCAGCAGCTACAGGGGCGATTATGGCTACACCTTC.

V usage is TRBV29-1 and J usage is TRBJ2-2; weak D call: TRBD1 (5 bases). Trimming shortened V by 4 bases and J by 2 bases, and 8 bases separated the two germline ends. Per germline, CDR1 SQVTM and CDR2 ANQGSEA. This CDR3 contains 13 residues. CDR3 nucleotides: TGCAGCGTTGTAGGGGTTAACACCGGGGAGCTGTTTTTT. It encodes CSVVGVNTGELFF.

The chain is built from TRBV7-9 and TRBJ2-5, with 9 bases aligning to TRBD2. The germline V gene has CDR1 SEHNR and CDR2 FQNEAQ (reference sequence). V lost 8 bases and J lost 2; bases outside the gene matches: 6. This CDR3 region has 14 residues. The CDR3 region is CASSPSGEQETQYF. The CDR3 nucleotides read TGTGCCAGCTCCCCTAGCGGGGAGCAAGAGACCCAGTACTTC.

The rearrangement joins TRBV7-9 to TRBJ1-1; D remains unclear. Trimming shortened V by 5 bases and J by 0 bases, and 4 bases separated the two germline ends. CDR3 length: 12 amino acids. Per germline, CDR1 SEHNR and CDR2 FQNEAQ (reference sequence). The CDR3 coding sequence is TGTGCCAGCAGCGGCTTGAACACTGAAGCTTTCTTT. Protein: CASSGLNTEAFF.

The chain is built from TRBV5-6 and TRBJ1-1, with 7 bases identical to TRBD1. The V gene end was trimmed by 3 bases and the J gene end by 4 bases; junction bases not matched to a gene: 9. Germline values: CDR1 SGHDT, CDR2 YYEEEE. The CDR3 is 15 residues long. The CDR3 protein is CASSSNPGQPTEAFF. In DNA, the CDR3 is TGTGCCAGCAGCTCGAACCCGGGACAGCCCACTGAAGCTTTCTTT.

The chain is built from TRBV7-2 and TRBJ2-7; 12 bases map to TRBD2. The CDR3 has 16 residues. V was clipped by 5 bases and J by 2 bases; unmatched bases: 7. Germline assignment: CDR1 SGHTA and CDR2 FQGNSA. The CDR3 DNA reads TGTGCCAGCAGCGTGGGACTAGCGGGTTCAACCTACGAGCAGTACTTC. Protein sequence: CASSVGLAGSTYEQYF.

V and J are TRBV11-3 and TRBJ2-1; 8 bases align to TRBD1. CDR1 is SGHNT, CDR2 YENEEA, per germline. The CDR3 is made up of 15 amino acids. The V gene end was trimmed by 1 base and the J gene end by 6 bases; junction bases not matched to a gene: 5. CDR3 nucleotides: TGTGCCAGCAGCTTAGGGACAGGGATCTGCAATGAGCAGTTCTTC. Translated: CASSLGTGICNEQFF. Based on the CDR3 plus reference TRBV11-3 and TRBJ2-1, the full variable domain is EAGVVQSPRYKIIEKKQPVAFWCNPISGHNTLYWYLQNLGQGPELLIRYENEEAVDDSQLPKDRFSAERLKGVDSTLKIQPAELGDSAVYLCASSLGTGICNEQFFGPGTRLTVL.

This rearrangement joins TRBV4-1 to TRBJ2-3; the D is unclear. The CDR3 contains 14 residues. V was shortened by 1 base and J by 3 bases, with 8 bases between the two germline ends. Germline CDR1 MGHRA, CDR2 YSYEKL. The CDR3 DNA reads as TGCGCCAGCAGCCAAGCGCCCAGGACAGATACGCAGTATTTT. It translates to CASSQAPRTDTQYF.

The chain has TRBV30 and TRBJ1-1; weak D call: TRBD1 (5 bases). The CDR3 extends over 15 amino acids. Looked up from germline, CDR1 is GTSNPN and CDR2 is SVGIG (reference sequence). The V end lost 3 bases, the J end lost 1 base, and 15 bases lay between the germline ends. CDR3 protein: CAWREGTGSNTEAFF. CDR3 DNA sequence: TGTGCCTGGAGGGAGGGGACGGGGTCGAACACTGAAGCTTTCTTT.

The table lists this clone with a few counts. The V call is TRBV6-5, the J call TRBJ1-6; D possibly corresponds to TRBD1 (5 bases). This CDR3 contains 13 residues. The V and J ends lost 5 bases and 8 bases respectively, with 10 bases between them. CDR1 and CDR2 from the germline V gene are MNHEY and SVGAGI. CDR3 amino acids: CASSNRDYSPLHF. DNA for the CDR3: TGTGCCAGCAGTAACCGGGACTATTCACCCCTCCACTTT.

V and J are TRBV18 and TRBJ1-3, with TRBD1 identical over 7 bases. Per germline, CDR1 KGHSH and CDR2 LQKENI. V was pared by 3 bases and J by 0 bases, with 5 bases of the junction left unmatched. This CDR3 region has 16 residues. The CDR3 loop reads CASSPGTADSGNTIYF. The CDR3 region has the DNA TGTGCCAGCTCACCTGGGACAGCCGACTCTGGAAACACCATATATTTT.

DNA of the CDR3: TGTGCCAGCTCACCCTTGGAGAGGGCGGACTATGGCTACACCTTC. This translates into CASSPLERADYGYTF. The chain uses TRBV18 and TRBJ1-2, with D hard to call. V was shortened by 3 bases and J by 3 bases, with 14 bases between the two germline ends. The CDR3 has 15 residues. CDR1 KGHSH and CDR2 LQKENI come from the germline V gene.

The rearrangement joins TRBV6-5 to TRBJ2-5, with D maybe TRBD1 (5 bases). The J call is doubtful: the DNA matches TRBJ2-7 better. The germline CDR1 and CDR2 sequences are MNHEY and SVGAGI. CDR3 size: 14 residues. The CDR3 DNA is TGTGCCAGCAGTTACTCCGGACACCACTACGAGCAGTACTTC. Translating it yields CASSYSGHHYEQYF.

This clone has only one observation. This chain connects TRBV4-3 to TRBJ2-7, with 7 positions matching TRBD1. The CDR3 has 15 residues. Germline-derived CDR1 and CDR2 are LGHNA and YSLEER. V shed 0 bases and J 0 bases; nucleotides not matched to a gene: 2. CDR3 in amino acids: CASSQDSGGSYEQYF. The CDR3 bases are TGCGCCAGCAGCCAAGATTCAGGGGGCTCCTACGAGCAGTACTTC.

Only a few counts were recorded for this clone. The rearrangement links TRBV29-1 to TRBJ2-4, with TRBD2 matching 9 bases. CDR1 is SQVTM, CDR2 ANQGSEA, per germline. CDR3 length: 17 residues. V gave up 3 bases and J gave up 0 bases; unmatched junction bases: 9. The DNA for the CDR3 is TGCAGCGTTGACGGAGCGGGGGGCCTCCTAGCCAAAAACATTCAGTACTTC. Residues: CSVDGAGGLLAKNIQYF.

The CDR3 sequence is CASSLNRGSGANVLTF. The CDR3 DNA follows: TGTGCCAGCAGCTTAAATAGGGGCTCTGGGGCCAACGTCCTGACTTTC. This chain uses TRBV7-9 with TRBJ2-6; D might be TRBD1 (5 bases). This CDR3 contains 16 residues. The germline V and J ends were trimmed by 2 bases and 0 bases, with 8 bases remaining between them. CDR1 and CDR2 (germline): SEHNR, FQNEAQ (reference sequence). Filled out from reference TRBV7-9 and TRBJ2-6, the complete variable domain reads DTGVSQNPRHKITKRGQNVTFRCDPISEHNRLYWYRQTLGQGPEFLTYFQNEAQLEKSRLLSDRFSAERPKGSFSTLEIQRTEQGDSAMYLCASSLNRGSGANVLTFGAGSRLTVL.

J is TRBJ2-1 and V is TRBV4-3; maybe TRBD2 (6 bases). The CDR3 loop spans 13 amino acids. Trimming left V 0 bases short and J 8 bases short, with 8 bases between. CDR1 and CDR2 from the germline V gene are LGHNA and YSLEER. The CDR3 region is CASSQDRRDEQFF. DNA of the CDR3: TGCGCCAGCAGCCAAGACAGGAGGGATGAGCAGTTCTTC.

The V call is TRBV5-1, the J call TRBJ2-1; D is ambiguous. The V end lost 0 bases, the J end lost 8 bases, and 9 bases lay between the germline ends. The germline gives CDR1 SGHRS, CDR2 YFSETQ. The CDR3 spans 13 residues. The CDR3 loop reads CASSLGSKHEQFF. CDR3 coding DNA: TGCGCCAGCAGCTTGGGGTCAAAGCATGAGCAGTTCTTC.

The chain combines TRBV29-1 with TRBJ1-1; D may be TRBD1 (6 bases). Germline V lookup: CDR1 SQVTM, CDR2 ANQGSEA. The CDR3 extends over 13 amino acids. In DNA form, the CDR3 reads TGCAGTGGGATTTCGGGACAGAACACTGAAGCTTTCTTT. It yields the protein CSGISGQNTEAFF. Complete variable domain (other parts from reference TRBV29-1 and TRBJ1-1): SAVISQKPSRDICQRGTSLTIQCQVDSQVTMMFWYRQQPGQSLTLIATANQGSEATYESGFVIDKFPISRPNLTFSTLTVSNMSPEDSSIYLCSGISGQNTEAFFGQGTRLTVV.

This chain uses TRBV6-4 with TRBJ2-7; 9 nucleotides line up with TRBD1. V shed 5 bases, J shed 4 bases, and the junction held 18 bases outside the gene matches. CDR3 size: 18 residues. Germline CDR1 MRHNA, CDR2 SNTAGT. As DNA, the CDR3 is TGTGCCAGCAGTTACAATCCCGGTGGACAGGGGATAATTTACGAGCAGTACGTC. Its translation is CASSYNPGGQGIIYEQYV.

The chain carries TRBV29-1 and TRBJ2-7, with 8 bases that match TRBD1. V gave up 3 bases and J gave up 5 bases; unmatched junction bases: 9. Germline V gives CDR1 SQVTM, CDR2 ANQGSEA. The CDR3 consists of 14 residues. CDR3 residues: CSVEGRTGRNEQYF. The DNA of the CDR3 is TGCAGCGTTGAGGGTAGGACAGGGCGAAACGAGCAGTACTTC.